Included here is one TCR beta chain sequence, with context. The antigen is undetermined. Sample treatment: about 20 received Ad26.COV2.S at low or high dose, single or two shots; several received placebo; per-sample allocation not given. At day 63 after the first vaccine or placebo injection, samples were drawn. TCRdb keeps only in-frame clones here, not all; method: immunoSEQ multiplex PCR. Here the sample spans 250,000 to 300,000 clones, around 87% being singletons. V lost 4 bases and J lost 2; bases outside the gene matches: 5. The CDR3 covers 14 residues. Germline V CDR1 and CDR2: SGHDT, YYEEEE. The data belong to a study of Ad26.COV2.S vaccination and SARS-CoV-2 variants. Study-level information: The COV1001 Ad26.COV2.S trial arm included the donor.

Whole-study results and caveats: Similar non-spike TCR breadth was seen in vaccine and placebo recipients.

The chain has TRBV5-6 and TRBJ1-2; 7 nucleotides align to TRBD1. The sample here was peripheral blood, taken in a trial of Ad26.COV2.S vaccine versus placebo. The clonotype comes from a person between 18 and 65 years old who received the Ad26.COV2.S COVID-19 vaccine or a placebo. The CDR3 spells CASSRQGVNYGYTF. CDR3 coding DNA: TGTGCCAGCAGCCGACAGGGCGTGAACTATGGCTACACCTTC.